This TCR beta chain was sequenced during a study of Ad26.COV2.S vaccination and SARS-CoV-2 variants. Whole-study context: Sample donor was a member of the COV1001 Ad26.COV2.S trial arm.

This CDR3 has 16 residues. The J segment lost 3 bases and the V segment lost 3 bases, leaving 6 bases of the junction unmatched. Germline CDR1 is KGHSH and CDR2 is LQKENI. This table comes from immunoSEQ multiplex PCR, and its TCRdb copy is limited to in-frame clones, with some not included. Of under 250,000 clones in the sample, about 83% were seen once. This clone was detected a few times. Treatment defined: 15 to 20 received Ad26.COV2.S at low or high dose, single or two shots; roughly five received placebo; per-sample allocation not given. Samples came from day 63 after the first vaccine or placebo injection.

The sequences come from peripheral blood, collected in a trial of Ad26.COV2.S vaccine versus placebo. This receptor was identified in a person between 18 and 59 years old who received the Ad26.COV2.S COVID-19 vaccine or a placebo. The rearrangement joins TRBV18 to TRBJ1-4; 8 bases match TRBD1. CDR3 sequence (DNA): TGTGCCAGCTCACCCCTCCCGGGACAGGCTAATGAAAAACTGTTTTTT. Translation gives CASSPLPGQANEKLFF.